These 5 T cell receptor beta chains share one sample of origin, sequenced in a study of T cells in Graves' hyperthyroidism and ophthalmopathy. Using RNA transcripts as the source, TCR beta CDR3 regions were amplified. In the first-round RT-PCR of the TCR CDR3, the HTBI primer set was used. Each CDR3 protein gets one entry after TCRdb re-called the multiplex PCR reads with MiXCR. The sample contains under 800,000 distinct CDR3 sequences, 14% of which appear only once. The sequencing input was blood. The receptors here all came from a woman younger than 30 with Graves' hyperthyroidism.

This clonotype occurred a few times. The V call is TRBV9, the J call TRBJ2-1, with a possible D match to TRBD2 (5 bases). CDR3 size: 15 residues. Germline V gene data show CDR1 as SGDLS and CDR2 as YYNGEE. V dropped 3 bases and J dropped 9 bases, with 19 bases sitting between them. CDR3 sequence: CASSARDSSRGEQFF. In DNA, the CDR3 is TGTGCCAGCAGCGCCCGGGATTCGAGCCGCGGTGAGCAGTTCTTC.

In its sample, this clonotype was seen many times. The V call is TRBV7-2, the J call TRBJ2-3; D gene uncertain. The CDR3 covers 16 residues. Looked up from germline, CDR1 is SGHTA and CDR2 is FQGNSA. V was shortened by 8 bases and J by 2 bases, with 20 bases between the two germline ends. CDR3 residues: CASRYSKGFNTDTQYF. In DNA form, the CDR3 reads TGTGCCAGCCGATATTCGAAAGGATTCAACACAGATACGCAGTATTTT.

This clonotype was observed a few times. The chain uses TRBV29-1 and TRBJ2-5, with 8 bases fitting TRBD2. Germline-derived CDR1 and CDR2 are SQVTM and ANQGSEA. CDR3 size: 13 residues. Trimming took 3 bases from V and 3 from J; bases not matched to a gene: 3. This chain's CDR3 is CSVDTSGKETQYF. For the CDR3, the DNA is TGCAGCGTTGACACTAGCGGTAAAGAGACCCAGTACTTC.

This clonotype was counted a few times. This rearrangement joins TRBV7-9 to TRBJ1-6; the D is unclear. The CDR3 spans 15 residues. Germline CDR1 reads SEHNR; CDR2 reads FQNEAQ (reference sequence). Trimming pared 5 bases from V and 7 bases from J, leaving 15 bases between. The CDR3 DNA sequence: TGTGCCAGCAGCCGCCTCTGGGGTTTGAATTCACCCCTCCACTTT. This codes for CASSRLWGLNSPLHF. Supplemented by reference TRBV7-9 and TRBJ1-6, the full variable domain reads DTGVSQNPRHKITKRGQNVTFRCDPISEHNRLYWYRQTLGQGPEFLTYFQNEAQLEKSRLLSDRFSAERPKGSFSTLEIQRTEQGDSAMYLCASSRLWGLNSPLHFGNGTRLTVT.

The chain links TRBV20-1 to TRBJ2-4; D is tentatively TRBD1 or TRBD2 (6 bases each). The CDR3 loop spans 12 amino acids. Germline loops: CDR1 DFQATT, CDR2 SNEGSKA (reference sequence). V gave up 8 bases and J gave up 8 bases, with 16 bases separating them. For the CDR3, the DNA is TGCAGTACCAGGGACAAGCGGGACATTCAGTACTTC. Translated, it gives CSTRDKRDIQYF.